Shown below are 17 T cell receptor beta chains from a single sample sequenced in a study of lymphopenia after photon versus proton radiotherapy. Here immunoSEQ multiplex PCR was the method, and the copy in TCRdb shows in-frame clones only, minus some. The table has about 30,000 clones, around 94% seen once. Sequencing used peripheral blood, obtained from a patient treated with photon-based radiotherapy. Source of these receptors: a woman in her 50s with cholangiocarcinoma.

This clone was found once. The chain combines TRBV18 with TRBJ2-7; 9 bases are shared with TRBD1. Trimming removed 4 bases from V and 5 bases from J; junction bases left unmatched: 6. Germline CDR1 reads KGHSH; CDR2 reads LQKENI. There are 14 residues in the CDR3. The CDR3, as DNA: TGTGCCAGCTCACTAGGGACAGGGAACCACGAGCAGTACTTC. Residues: CASSLGTGNHEQYF. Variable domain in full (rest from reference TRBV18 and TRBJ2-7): NAGVMQNPRHLVRRRGQEARLRCSPMKGHSHVYWYRQLPEEGLKFMVYLQKENIIDESGMPKERFSAEFPKEGPSILRIQQVVRGDSAAYFCASSLGTGNHEQYFGPGTRLTVT.

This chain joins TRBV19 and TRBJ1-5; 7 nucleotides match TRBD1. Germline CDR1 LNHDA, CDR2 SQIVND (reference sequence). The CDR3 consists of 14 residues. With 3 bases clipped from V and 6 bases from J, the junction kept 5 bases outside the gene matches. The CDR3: CASSMYRGGQPQHF. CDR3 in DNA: TGTGCCAGTAGTATGTACAGGGGCGGTCAGCCCCAGCATTTT. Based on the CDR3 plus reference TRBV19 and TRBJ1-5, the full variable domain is DGGITQSPKYLFRKEGQNVTLSCEQNLNHDAMYWYRQDPGQGLRLIYYSQIVNDFQKGDIAEGYSVSREKKESFPLTVTSAQKNPTAFYLCASSMYRGGQPQHFGDGTRLSIL.

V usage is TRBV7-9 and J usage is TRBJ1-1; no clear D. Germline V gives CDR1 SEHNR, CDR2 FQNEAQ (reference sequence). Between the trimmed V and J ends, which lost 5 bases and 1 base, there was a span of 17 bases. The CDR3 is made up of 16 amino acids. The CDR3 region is CASSQNAGMRNTEAFF. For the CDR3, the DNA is TGTGCCAGCAGCCAAAACGCCGGGATGAGGAACACTGAAGCTTTCTTT.

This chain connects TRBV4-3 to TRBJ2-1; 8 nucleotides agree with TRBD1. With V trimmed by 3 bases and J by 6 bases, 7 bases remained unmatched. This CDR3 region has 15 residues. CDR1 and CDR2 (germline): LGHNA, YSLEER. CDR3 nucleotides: TGCGCCAGCAGCCAGTTCGGACAGGGAGGCAATGAGCAGTTCTTC. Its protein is CASSQFGQGGNEQFF.

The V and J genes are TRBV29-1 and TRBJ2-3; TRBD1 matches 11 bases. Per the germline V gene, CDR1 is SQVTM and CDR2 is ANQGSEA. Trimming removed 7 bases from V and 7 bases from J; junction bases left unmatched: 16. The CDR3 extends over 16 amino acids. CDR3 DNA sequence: TGCAGCGCGCTCGGGACAGGGGGAGAGTTAGGTAATACGCAGTATTTT. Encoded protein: CSALGTGGELGNTQYF.

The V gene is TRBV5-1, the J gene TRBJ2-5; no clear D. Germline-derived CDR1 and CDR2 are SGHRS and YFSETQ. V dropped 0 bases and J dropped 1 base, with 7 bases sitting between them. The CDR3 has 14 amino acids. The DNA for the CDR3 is TGCGCCAGCAGCTTGGGTACAGTCCAAGAGACCCAGTACTTC. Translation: CASSLGTVQETQYF.

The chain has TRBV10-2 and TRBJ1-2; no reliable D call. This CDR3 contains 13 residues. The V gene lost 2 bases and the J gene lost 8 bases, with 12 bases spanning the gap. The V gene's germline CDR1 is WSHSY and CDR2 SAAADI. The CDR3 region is CASSEGLRGGYTF. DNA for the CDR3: TGCGCCAGCAGTGAGGGGTTACGAGGGGGCTACACCTTC.

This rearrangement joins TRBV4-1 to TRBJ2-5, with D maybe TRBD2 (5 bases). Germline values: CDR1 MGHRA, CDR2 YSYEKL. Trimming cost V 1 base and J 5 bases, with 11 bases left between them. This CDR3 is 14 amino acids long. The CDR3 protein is CASSQAERAETQYF. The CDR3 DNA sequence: TGCGCCAGCAGCCAAGCCGAGAGGGCTGAGACCCAGTACTTC.

CDR3 DNA sequence: TGCGCCAGCAGCCAGGGTGACAGGGAATGGGGTGGGCAGCAGTTCTTC. The encoded protein is CASSQGDREWGGQQFF. The chain is built from TRBV4-3 and TRBJ2-1; 7 bases are shared with TRBD1. Trimming took 3 bases from V and 11 from J; bases not matched to a gene: 16. Per germline, CDR1 LGHNA and CDR2 YSLEER. The CDR3 extends over 16 amino acids.

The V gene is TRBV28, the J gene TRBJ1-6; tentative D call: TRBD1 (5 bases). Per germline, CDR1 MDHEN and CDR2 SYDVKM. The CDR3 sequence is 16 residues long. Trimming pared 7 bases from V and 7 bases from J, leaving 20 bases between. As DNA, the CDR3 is TGTGCCAGCACCCCAGAGGGGAGACCGGGCAATTCACCCCTCCACTTT. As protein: CASTPEGRPGNSPLHF.

CDR3 protein: CASSLGGGAYGYTF. In DNA, the CDR3 is TGTGCCAGCAGCTTAGGAGGGGGGGCGTACGGCTACACCTTC. The chain has TRBV11-2 and TRBJ1-2; maybe TRBD1 (6 bases). Trimming removed 1 base from V and 8 bases from J, with 14 bases in between. CDR3 length: 14 amino acids. Per germline, CDR1 SGHAT and CDR2 FQNNGV.

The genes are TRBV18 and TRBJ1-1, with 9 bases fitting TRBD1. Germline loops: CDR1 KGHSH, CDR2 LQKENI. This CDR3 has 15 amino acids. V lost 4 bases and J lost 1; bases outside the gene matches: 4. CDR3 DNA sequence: TGTGCCAGCTCACTCCGACAGGGGGGGAACACTGAAGCTTTCTTT. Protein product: CASSLRQGGNTEAFF. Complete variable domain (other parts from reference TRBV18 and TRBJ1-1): NAGVMQNPRHLVRRRGQEARLRCSPMKGHSHVYWYRQLPEEGLKFMVYLQKENIIDESGMPKERFSAEFPKEGPSILRIQQVVRGDSAAYFCASSLRQGGNTEAFFGQGTRLTVV.

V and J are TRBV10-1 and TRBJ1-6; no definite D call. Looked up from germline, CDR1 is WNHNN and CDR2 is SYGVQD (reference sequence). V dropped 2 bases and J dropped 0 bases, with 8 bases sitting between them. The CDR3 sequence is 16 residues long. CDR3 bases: TGCGCCAGCAGTGAGGAGAGGAGCTCCTATAATTCACCCCTCCACTTT. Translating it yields CASSEERSSYNSPLHF.

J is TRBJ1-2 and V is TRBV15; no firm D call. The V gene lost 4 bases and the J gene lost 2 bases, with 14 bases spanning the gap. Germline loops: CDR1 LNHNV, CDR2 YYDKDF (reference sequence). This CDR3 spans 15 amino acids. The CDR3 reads CATSKIADGNYGYTF. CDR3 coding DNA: TGTGCCACCAGCAAAATAGCGGACGGAAACTATGGCTACACCTTC.

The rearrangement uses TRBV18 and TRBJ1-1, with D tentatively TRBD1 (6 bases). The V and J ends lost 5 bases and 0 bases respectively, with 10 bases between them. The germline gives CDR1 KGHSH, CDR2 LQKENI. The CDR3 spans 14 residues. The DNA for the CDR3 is TGTGCCAGCTCAAGTCAGGGGCTGAACACTGAAGCTTTCTTT. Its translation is CASSSQGLNTEAFF.

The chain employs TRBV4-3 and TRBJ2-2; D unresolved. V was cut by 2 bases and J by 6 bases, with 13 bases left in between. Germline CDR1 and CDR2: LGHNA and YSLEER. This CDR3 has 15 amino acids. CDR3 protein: CASSQRLPTPGELFF. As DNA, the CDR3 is TGCGCCAGCAGCCAACGACTGCCCACCCCCGGGGAGCTGTTTTTT.

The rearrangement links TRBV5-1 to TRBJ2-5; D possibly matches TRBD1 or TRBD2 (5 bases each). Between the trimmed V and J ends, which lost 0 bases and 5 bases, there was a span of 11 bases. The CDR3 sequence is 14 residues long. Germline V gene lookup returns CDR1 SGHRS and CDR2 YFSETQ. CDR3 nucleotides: TGCGCCAGCAGCTTGGCTGGGACCGGGGAGACCCAGTACTTC. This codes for CASSLAGTGETQYF.